This T cell receptor beta chain was profiled in a study of blood T cells in healthy people across ages. Germline V gene lookup returns CDR1 SGHRS and CDR2 YFSETQ. Trimming cost V 7 bases and J 6 bases; bases outside gene matches: 12. The CDR3 consists of 15 residues. A word on this clonotype: A much larger clone is a single base away; this may be a read error.

PCR was performed a second time for about 7 to 11 cycles using a sample-barcoded 5' primer and a J-beta primer mix. Via MiXCR, TCRdb re-called the 5' RACE reads, giving one row per CDR3 protein. In the table there are roughly 1,700,000 distinct CDR3 sequences, 28% of which are singletons. The sequence was collected from a woman younger than 45 in good health. The chain has TRBV5-1 and TRBJ2-1; 8 bases line up with TRBD1. Material for sequencing was blood. DNA for the CDR3: TGCGCCAGCGATCCCACGGCAGGGGGCTCCAATGAGCAGTTCTTC. Translating it yields CASDPTAGGSNEQFF.